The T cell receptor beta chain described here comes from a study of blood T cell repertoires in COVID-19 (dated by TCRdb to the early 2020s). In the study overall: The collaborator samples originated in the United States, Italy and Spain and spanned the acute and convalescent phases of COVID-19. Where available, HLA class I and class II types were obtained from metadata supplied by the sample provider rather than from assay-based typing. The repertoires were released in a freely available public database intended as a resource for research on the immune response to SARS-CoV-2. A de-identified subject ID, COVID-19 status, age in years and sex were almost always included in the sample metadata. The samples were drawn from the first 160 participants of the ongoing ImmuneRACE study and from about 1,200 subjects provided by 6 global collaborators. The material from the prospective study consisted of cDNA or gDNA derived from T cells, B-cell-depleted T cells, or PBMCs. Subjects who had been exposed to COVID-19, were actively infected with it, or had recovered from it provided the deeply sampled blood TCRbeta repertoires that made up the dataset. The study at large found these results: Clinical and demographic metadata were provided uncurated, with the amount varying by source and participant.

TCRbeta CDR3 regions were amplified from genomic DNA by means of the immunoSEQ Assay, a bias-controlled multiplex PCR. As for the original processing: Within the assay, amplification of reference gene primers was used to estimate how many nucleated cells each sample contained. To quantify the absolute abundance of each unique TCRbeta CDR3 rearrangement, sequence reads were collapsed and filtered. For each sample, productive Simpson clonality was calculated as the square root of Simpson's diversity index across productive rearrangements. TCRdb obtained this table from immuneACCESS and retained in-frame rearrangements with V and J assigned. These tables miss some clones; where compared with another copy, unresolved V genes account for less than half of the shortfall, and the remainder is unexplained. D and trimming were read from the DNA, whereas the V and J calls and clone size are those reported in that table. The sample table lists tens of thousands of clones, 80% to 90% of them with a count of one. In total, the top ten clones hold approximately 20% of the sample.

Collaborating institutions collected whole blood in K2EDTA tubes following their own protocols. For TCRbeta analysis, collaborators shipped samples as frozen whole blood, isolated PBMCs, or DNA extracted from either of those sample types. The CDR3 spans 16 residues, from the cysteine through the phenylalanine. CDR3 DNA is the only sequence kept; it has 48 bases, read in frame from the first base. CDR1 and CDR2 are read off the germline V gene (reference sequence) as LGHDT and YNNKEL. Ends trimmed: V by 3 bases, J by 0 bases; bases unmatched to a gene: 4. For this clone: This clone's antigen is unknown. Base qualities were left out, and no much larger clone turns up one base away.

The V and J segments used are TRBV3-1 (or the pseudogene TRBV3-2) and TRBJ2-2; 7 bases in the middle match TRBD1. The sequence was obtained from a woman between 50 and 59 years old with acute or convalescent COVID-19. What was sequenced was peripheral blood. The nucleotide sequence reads TGTGCCAGCAGCCAGTCCAGGGGGACGAACACCGGGGAGCTGTTTTTT. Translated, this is CASSQSRGTNTGELFF.